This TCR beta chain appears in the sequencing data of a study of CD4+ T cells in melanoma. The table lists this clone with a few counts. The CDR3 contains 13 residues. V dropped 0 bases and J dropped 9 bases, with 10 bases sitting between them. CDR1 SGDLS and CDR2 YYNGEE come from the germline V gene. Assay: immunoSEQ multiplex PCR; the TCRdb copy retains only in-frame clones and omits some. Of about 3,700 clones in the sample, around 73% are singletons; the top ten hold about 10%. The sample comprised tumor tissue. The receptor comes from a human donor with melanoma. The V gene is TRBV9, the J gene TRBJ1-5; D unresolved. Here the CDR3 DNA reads TGTGCCAGCAGCGTAGGAGCAGGTGGGCCCCAGCATTTT. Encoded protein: CASSVGAGGPQHF.